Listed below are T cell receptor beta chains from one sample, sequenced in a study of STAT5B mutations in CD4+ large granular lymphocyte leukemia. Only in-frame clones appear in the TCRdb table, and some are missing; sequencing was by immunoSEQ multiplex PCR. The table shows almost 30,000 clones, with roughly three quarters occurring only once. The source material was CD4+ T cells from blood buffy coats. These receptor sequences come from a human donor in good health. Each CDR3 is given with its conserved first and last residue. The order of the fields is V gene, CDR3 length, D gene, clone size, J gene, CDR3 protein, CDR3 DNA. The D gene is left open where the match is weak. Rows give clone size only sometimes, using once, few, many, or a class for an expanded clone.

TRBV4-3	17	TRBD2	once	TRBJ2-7	CASSRQSGGQSSYEQYF	TGCGCCAGCAGCCGACAATCGGGGGGGCAGAGCTCCTACGAGCAGTACTTC
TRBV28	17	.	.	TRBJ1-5	CASSFVGRAGRNQPQHF	TGTGCCAGCAGTTTCGTCGGGCGGGCTGGCCGCAATCAGCCCCAGCATTTT
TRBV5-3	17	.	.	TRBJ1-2	CARSSKRGGACKEGYTF	TGTGCCAGAAGCTCAAAGCGAGGAGGGGCGTGTAAAGAGGGCTACACCTTC
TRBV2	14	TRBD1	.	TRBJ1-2	CASREGTGGWGYTF	TGTGCCAGCAGAGAAGGGACAGGGGGCTGGGGCTACACCTTC
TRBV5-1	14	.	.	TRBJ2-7	CASSALLARHEQYF	TGCGCCAGCAGTGCTCTACTAGCCCGCCACGAGCAGTACTTC
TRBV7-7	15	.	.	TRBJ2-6	CASSPGSSGANVLTF	TGTGCTAGCAGCCCAGGGAGCTCTGGGGCCAACGTCCTGACTTTC
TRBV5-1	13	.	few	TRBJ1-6	CASSLEAGSPLHF	TGCGCCAGCAGCTTGGAGGCAGGTTCACCCCTCCACTTT
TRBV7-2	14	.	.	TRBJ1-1	CASSLALSNTEAFF	TGTGCCAGCAGCTTAGCACTCTCGAACACTGAAGCTTTCTTT
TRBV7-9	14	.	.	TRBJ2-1	CASSLNQGSDEQFF	TGTGCCAGCAGCTTAAACCAGGGTTCGGATGAGCAGTTCTTC
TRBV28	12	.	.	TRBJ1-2	CASASRGDGYTF	TGTGCCAGCGCGTCGAGGGGCGATGGCTACACCTTC
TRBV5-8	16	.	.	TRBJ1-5	CASSLTRTYSNQPQHF	TGTGCCAGCAGCTTGACGAGAACCTATAGCAATCAGCCCCAGCATTTT
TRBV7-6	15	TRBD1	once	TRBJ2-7	CASSPDRGRAYEQYF	TGTGCCAGCAGCCCCGACAGGGGGCGCGCCTACGAGCAGTACTTC
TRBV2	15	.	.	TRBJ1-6	CASRDSTHSNSPLHF	TGTGCCAGCAGGGACAGCACCCACTCTAATTCACCCCTCCACTTT
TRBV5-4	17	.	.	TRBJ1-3	CASSRGGAGGTGNTIYF	TGTGCCAGCAGCAGGGGGGGGGCAGGTGGAACTGGAAACACCATATATTTT
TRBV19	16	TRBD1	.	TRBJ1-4	CASSIPGGREGEKLFF	TGTGCCAGTAGTATCCCAGGGGGCAGGGAAGGCGAAAAACTGTTTTTT
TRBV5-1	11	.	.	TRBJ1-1	CASSVQGMAFF	TGCGCCAGCAGTGTGCAGGGAATGGCTTTCTTT
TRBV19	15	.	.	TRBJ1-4	CASSISRATNEKLFF	TGTGCCAGTAGTATATCCAGAGCAACTAATGAAAAACTGTTTTTT
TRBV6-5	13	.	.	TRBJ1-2	CASTGGILDGYTF	TGTGCCAGCACTGGAGGGATTTTGGATGGCTACACCTTC